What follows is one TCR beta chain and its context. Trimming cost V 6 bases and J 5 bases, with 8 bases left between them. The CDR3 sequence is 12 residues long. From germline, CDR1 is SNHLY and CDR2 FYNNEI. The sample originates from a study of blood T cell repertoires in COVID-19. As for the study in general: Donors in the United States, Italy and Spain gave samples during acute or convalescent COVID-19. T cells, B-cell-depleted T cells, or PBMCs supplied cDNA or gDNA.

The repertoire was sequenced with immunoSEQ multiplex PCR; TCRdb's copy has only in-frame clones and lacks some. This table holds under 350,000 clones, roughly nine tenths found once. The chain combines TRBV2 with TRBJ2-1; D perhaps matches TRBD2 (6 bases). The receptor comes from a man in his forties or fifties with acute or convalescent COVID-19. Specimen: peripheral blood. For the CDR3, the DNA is TGTGCCAGCAGACGACTAGACAATGAGCAGTTCTTC. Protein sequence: CASRRLDNEQFF.